The 25 T cell receptor beta chains below all came from one sample that was sequenced in a study of shared clonotypes between healthy human individuals. Data came from immunoSEQ multiplex PCR; TCRdb stores just in-frame clones and leaves some out. The sample carries 530,000 or so clones, 60% to 80% recorded once. The sample was PBMCs. The receptor set was obtained from a woman aged 40-49 years in good health. Some clones in this sample may be carry-over from other donors' samples.

This clone was found once. The chain uses TRBV19 and TRBJ2-6; D is possibly TRBD2 (6 bases). The ends were cut back, 5 bases at V and 1 base at J, with 9 bases in the middle. The CDR3 extends over 15 amino acids. Per the germline V gene, CDR1 is LNHDA and CDR2 is SQIVND (reference sequence). CDR3 bases: TGTGCCAGTAGTCAGGCGGGATCTGGGGCCAACGTCCTGACTTTC. Translating gives CASSQAGSGANVLTF. Drawing the rest from reference TRBV19 and TRBJ2-6, the complete variable domain is DGGITQSPKYLFRKEGQNVTLSCEQNLNHDAMYWYRQDPGQGLRLIYYSQIVNDFQKGDIAEGYSVSREKKESFPLTVTSAQKNPTAFYLCASSQAGSGANVLTFGAGSRLTVL.

This clone was observed once. The CDR3 sequence is CASSLARQGIDGYTF. The DNA of the CDR3 is TGTGCCAGCAGCTTAGCTAGACAGGGGATCGATGGCTACACCTTC. V is TRBV7-9 and J is TRBJ1-2; 8 nucleotides agree with TRBD1. Germline V CDR1 and CDR2: SEHNR, FQNEAQ (reference sequence). After removal of 0 bases from V and 6 bases from J, the junction contained 6 bases not matched to a gene. The CDR3 is made up of 15 amino acids.

The chain employs TRBV11-1 and TRBJ2-7; TRBD2 might be the D (5 bases). The CDR3 has 16 residues. Germline V gene data show CDR1 as SGHAT and CDR2 as FQDESV (reference sequence). V lost 1 base and J 1 base, leaving 14 bases between the germline ends. The CDR3 nucleotides read TGTGCCAGCAGCTTAGGGAGGCGCCACTGGTCCTACGAGCAGTACTTC. Translated, it gives CASSLGRRHWSYEQYF.

The chain uses TRBV2 and TRBJ2-5, with 9 bases fitting TRBD1. Germline lookup yields CDR1 SNHLY and CDR2 FYNNEI. The CDR3 covers 13 residues. The V and J ends lost 3 bases and 5 bases, in that order; junction bases with no gene match: 1. CDR3 loop: CASSEGTGETQYF. The CDR3, as DNA: TGTGCCAGCAGTGAGGGGACAGGGGAGACCCAGTACTTC.

The V call is TRBV28, the J call TRBJ2-7; D perhaps matches TRBD2 (5 bases). The CDR3 spans 13 residues. Germline V CDR1 and CDR2: MDHEN, SYDVKM. Trimming took off 6 bases at V and 4 bases at J, with 13 bases between the two ends. The CDR3 DNA is TGTGCCAGCAGACCCACTAGGAAATACGAGCAGTACTTC. This translates into CASRPTRKYEQYF.

This chain links TRBV7-9 with TRBJ2-5; D is ambiguous. CDR3 length: 13 amino acids. Per the germline V gene, CDR1 is SEHNR and CDR2 is FQNEAQ (reference sequence). Trimming left V 2 bases short and J 4 bases short, with 8 bases between. This CDR3 reads CASSLSGGETQYF. CDR3 DNA sequence: TGTGCCAGCAGCTTATCGGGTGGAGAGACCCAGTACTTC.

The genes are TRBV4-2 and TRBJ1-2, with D possibly matching TRBD1 (5 bases). Germline values: CDR1 LGHNA, CDR2 YNFKEQ. With 1 base removed from V and 8 bases from J, the gap between germline ends came to 5 bases. The CDR3 consists of 11 residues. The chain's CDR3 is CASSQGGGYTF. The DNA of the CDR3 is TGTGCCAGCAGCCAAGGGGGGGGCTACACCTTC.

V usage is TRBV7-8 and J usage is TRBJ2-5; D gene ambiguous. The CDR3 consists of 14 residues. The germline V gene encodes CDR1 SGHVS and CDR2 FQNEAQ. V was pared by 5 bases and J by 5 bases, with 15 bases between. The DNA of the CDR3 is TGTGCCAGCAGCCGACGACGGCCCCGGGAGACCCAGTACTTC. It is translated as CASSRRRPRETQYF. The complete variable domain, with remaining parts taken from reference TRBV7-8 and TRBJ2-5, reads GAGVSQSPRYKVAKRGQDVALRCDPISGHVSLFWYQQALGQGPEFLTYFQNEAQLDKSGLPSDRFFAERPEGSVSTLKIQRTQQEDSAVYLCASSRRRPRETQYFGPGTRLLVL.

The chain recombines TRBV2 with TRBJ1-5, with 8 positions matching TRBD1. There are 13 residues in the CDR3. Germline CDR1 is SNHLY and CDR2 is FYNNEI. V shed 6 bases, J shed 5 bases, and the junction held 3 bases outside the gene matches. The CDR3, as DNA: TGTGCCAGCAGGGACAGGGAGGATCAGCCCCAGCATTTT. It codes for CASRDREDQPQHF. Complete variable domain (other parts from reference TRBV2 and TRBJ1-5): EPEVTQTPSHQVTQMGQEVILRCVPISNHLYFYWYRQILGQKVEFLVSFYNNEISEKSEIFDDQFSVERPDGSNFTLKIRSTKLEDSAMYFCASRDREDQPQHFGDGTRLSIL.

Details on this clone: One end of the junction is discordant with germline, which a read error may explain. V and J are TRBV6-5 and TRBJ2-4, with D possibly being TRBD1 (6 bases). Germline CDR1 and CDR2: MNHEY and SVGAGI. The CDR3 consists of 13 residues. CDR3 sequence (DNA): TGTGCCAGCAGCTACACCGCGCCAGGGGTTAGGGTCTTC. Translated: CASSYTAPGVRVF.

The chain is built from TRBV28 and TRBJ2-1; perhaps TRBD2 as D (5 bases). Germline V gene sequence: CDR1 MDHEN, CDR2 SYDVKM. V lost 1 base, J lost 0 bases, and 13 bases lay in between. The CDR3 covers 17 residues. Here the CDR3 reads CASSLYPGSFSYNEQFF. CDR3 nucleotides: TGTGCCAGCAGTTTATACCCGGGATCGTTCTCCTACAATGAGCAGTTCTTC.

The chain recombines TRBV4-1 with TRBJ1-2; 8 positions match TRBD1. Germline V gives CDR1 MGHRA, CDR2 YSYEKL. CDR3 size: 14 residues. V trimming: 4 bases; J trimming: 3 bases; junction bases outside the gene matches: 4. CDR3 amino acids: CASSPDRGHYGYTF. CDR3 bases: TGCGCCAGCAGCCCCGACAGGGGCCACTATGGCTACACCTTC.

This clone was found a few times. V usage is TRBV10-2 and J usage is TRBJ2-3, with TRBD2 as a possible D gene (6 bases). Germline assignment: CDR1 WSHSY and CDR2 SAAADI. This CDR3 is 13 amino acids long. Trimming pared 6 bases from V and 5 bases from J, leaving 12 bases between. CDR3 in amino acids: CASRTMGGDTQYF. Written as DNA, the CDR3 is TGCGCCAGCAGGACGATGGGGGGAGATACGCAGTATTTT.

This chain joins TRBV7-2 and TRBJ2-5; TRBD2 might be the D (6 bases). CDR1 and CDR2 from the germline V gene are SGHTA and FQGNSA. V lost 5 bases and J lost 3, with 16 bases in between. This CDR3 comprises 15 residues. CDR3 sequence reads: CASSPGTRREETQYF. CDR3 sequence (DNA): TGTGCCAGCAGCCCGGGGACTCGCCGCGAAGAGACCCAGTACTTC.

The rearrangement links TRBV5-1 to TRBJ1-2, with D possibly matching TRBD1 (6 bases). The CDR3 is 15 residues long. Trimming stripped 4 bases from V and 2 bases from J, with 15 bases between. CDR1 is SGHRS, CDR2 YFSETQ, per germline. CDR3 residues: CASSRGGSGNYGYTF. For the CDR3, the DNA is TGCGCCAGCAGCCGAGGGGGATCGGGCAACTATGGCTACACCTTC. Using reference TRBV5-1 and TRBJ1-2 for the parts outside the CDR3, the full variable domain is KAGVTQTPRYLIKTRGQQVTLSCSPISGHRSVSWYQQTPGQGLQFLFEYFSETQRNKGNFPGRFSGRQFSNSRSEMNVSTLELGDSALYLCASSRGGSGNYGYTFGSGTRLTVV.

This chain uses TRBV2 with TRBJ2-2; 10 bases fit TRBD1. V shed 6 bases, J shed 4 bases, and the junction held 5 bases outside the gene matches. The CDR3 is made up of 15 amino acids. The germline V gene encodes CDR1 SNHLY and CDR2 FYNNEI. This CDR3 reads CASRLGQGGTGELFF. CDR3 DNA sequence: TGTGCCAGCAGACTAGGACAGGGGGGCACCGGGGAGCTGTTTTTT.

This rearrangement joins TRBV4-2 to TRBJ2-5; no clear D gene. Germline assignment: CDR1 LGHNA and CDR2 YNFKEQ. Trimming took off 0 bases at V and 4 bases at J, with 12 bases between the two ends. This CDR3 has 15 residues. The CDR3 sequence: CASSQDLIVGETQYF. CDR3 DNA sequence: TGTGCCAGCAGCCAAGATTTAATAGTCGGAGAGACCCAGTACTTC.

Worth noting for this clone: Since a much larger clone is just one base distant, this may be a read error. Other DNA sequences from this sample encode an identical CDR3 as well. The chain couples TRBV27 to TRBJ2-2; no reliable D call. CDR3 length equals 14 residues. The V end was cut by 5 bases, the J end by 1 base, with 8 bases between. Germline V gene data show CDR1 as MNHEY and CDR2 as SMNVEV (reference sequence). The chain's CDR3 is CASSPQMNTGELFF. Here the CDR3 DNA reads TGTGCCAGCAGTCCACAGATGAACACCGGGGAGCTGTTTTTT.

This chain links TRBV29-1 with TRBJ2-5, with D perhaps matching TRBD1 or TRBD2 (6 bases each). Trimming removed 7 bases at V and 1 base at J, with 16 bases between. Germline-derived CDR1 and CDR2 are SQVTM and ANQGSEA. This CDR3 contains 14 residues. This CDR3 is CSAGRRDIQETQYF. CDR3 DNA sequence: TGCAGCGCTGGGAGGCGGGACATCCAAGAGACCCAGTACTTC.

On this clone: At one end, the junction sequence differs from germline, possibly due to a read error. V and J are TRBV2 and TRBJ1-3; D remains unclear. The CDR3 sequence is 14 residues long. Looked up from germline, CDR1 is SNHLY and CDR2 is FYNNEI. DNA for the CDR3: TGTGCCAGCAGGGAAGGAAGCTCTGGAAACACCATATATTTT. Translating it yields CASREGSSGNTIYF.

The chain is built from TRBV9 and TRBJ2-1; weak D call: TRBD2 (5 bases). The CDR3 sequence is 15 residues long. Germline V gene data show CDR1 as SGDLS and CDR2 as YYNGEE. The V gene lost 0 bases and the J gene lost 3 bases, with 10 bases spanning the gap. The CDR3 is CASSVVGDGYNEQFF. Written as DNA, the CDR3 is TGTGCCAGCAGCGTAGTGGGAGATGGCTACAATGAGCAGTTCTTC.

The chain recombines TRBV30 with TRBJ2-7; 9 bases align to TRBD2. Germline V CDR1 and CDR2: GTSNPN, SVGIG (reference sequence). This CDR3 has 11 residues. The V and J ends lost 5 bases and 7 bases, in that order; junction bases with no gene match: 3. The CDR3 region is CAWGTSREQYF. The CDR3 DNA is TGTGCCTGGGGGACTAGCCGTGAGCAGTACTTC.

V is TRBV10-1 and J is TRBJ2-1, with 10 positions matching TRBD2. CDR1 and CDR2 (germline): WNHNN, SYGVQD (reference sequence). After removal of 2 bases from V and 10 bases from J, the junction contained 17 bases not matched to a gene. The CDR3 is 18 residues long. The CDR3 bases are TGCGCCAGCAGTGAGCCTTCGAAGCGGCTAGCGGGAGTAAGAGAGCAGTTCTTC. Its translation is CASSEPSKRLAGVREQFF.

This clone occurred once. The chain carries TRBV5-8 and TRBJ2-1; 8 bases map to TRBD1. This CDR3 region has 16 residues. CDR1 is SGHTS, CDR2 YDEGEE, per germline. Trimming cost V 0 bases and J 5 bases; bases outside gene matches: 7. The CDR3 sequence is CASSLDGTGRDNEQFF. The CDR3 region has the DNA TGTGCCAGCAGCTTGGACGGGACAGGTCGTGACAATGAGCAGTTCTTC.

V and J are TRBV6-1 and TRBJ2-5; 8 nucleotides line up with TRBD1. The J call may be faulty, since TRBJ2-7 better matches the DNA end. This CDR3 is 15 amino acids long. The germline V gene encodes CDR1 MNHNS and CDR2 SASEGT. CDR3 region: CASSESTGGSYEQYF. The CDR3, as DNA: TGTGCCAGCAGTGAAAGTACAGGGGGCTCCTACGAGCAGTACTTC.